This record concerns one TCR beta chain sequence. TCRdb's copy holds only in-frame clones and misses some; the assay was immunoSEQ multiplex PCR. The data show 65,000 to 70,000 clones, roughly 80% seen once. This sample was taken from a study of OX40 agonist ivuxolimab in advanced cancers. Trimming left V 0 bases short and J 4 bases short, with 7 bases between. Germline-derived CDR1 and CDR2 are SGDLS and YYNGEE. The CDR3 consists of 13 residues. The chain joins TRBV9 to TRBJ1-2; D is perhaps TRBD1 (6 bases). This receptor was obtained from an adult with an advanced solid tumor such as melanoma, head and neck, liver or kidney cancer. The input for sequencing was CD4+ or CD8+ T cells sorted from blood, taken in a trial of the OX40 agonist ivuxolimab. The CDR3 region is CASSVGGGYGYTF. CDR3 nucleotide sequence: TGTGCCAGCAGCGTAGGAGGGGGCTATGGCTACACCTTC. Complete variable domain (other parts from reference TRBV9 and TRBJ1-2): DSGVTQTPKHLITATGQRVTLRCSPRSGDLSVYWYQQSLDQGLQFLIQYYNGEERAKGNILERFSAQQFPDLHSELNLSSLELGDSALYFCASSVGGGYGYTFGSGTRLTVV.